Included here is one TCR beta chain sequence, with context. Its target is not known. In this CDR3 the conserved last residue, phenylalanine or tryptophan, is missing, so a read error is likely. Because the CDR3's place on the DNA is in doubt, the DNA is left out and the CDR3 is given as listed by TCRdb. The sample comes from a study of response to subunit inactivated influenza vaccine. Broader study findings: Researchers suggested that each seasonal influenza vaccination recruits few new T cells.

Germline lookup yields CDR1 SGHTA and CDR2 FQGNSA. The CDR3 spans 12 amino acids, including both terminal residues. TCRdb re-called the RT-PCR reads through MiXCR, storing one row per CDR3 protein. The table shows fewer than 700,000 distinct CDR3 sequences, with 10% to 15% occurring only once. This sequence originates from a man aged 45-65 years who received an inactivated influenza vaccine. The sequences come from PBMCs from blood, collected 45 days after vaccination. V gene TRBV7-2 combines with J gene TRBJ2-7; the D call TRBD1 from the table was never checked on the DNA. CDR3: CASSMGQTTQFI.